A single sample gave rise to the 31 T cell receptor beta chains below, sequenced in a study of T cell clonality in common variable immunodeficiency. Data came from immunoSEQ multiplex PCR; TCRdb stores just in-frame clones and leaves some out. Singletons are absent from the sample, which has about 66,000 clones. Sequencing was done on a sample of peripheral blood mononuclear cells. The source of these receptors is a person aged 18 to 70 in good health.

This clone was found many times. The CDR3 is cut off 3 residues early in the read; its end comes from the germline J gene. The chain carries TRBV11-2 and TRBJ2-5, with 10 bases aligning to TRBD1. Trimming at V came to 4 bases and at J to 4 bases, leaving 3 bases not matched to a gene. This CDR3 region has 14 residues. Per germline, CDR1 SGHAT and CDR2 FQNNGV. CDR3 in amino acids: CASSSWDRGETQYF. CDR3 DNA (partial): TGTGCCAGCAGCTCTTGGGACAGGGGAGAGACC.

This clone was observed at least ten times. Read sequence stops 3 residues before the CDR3 end, and the germline J gene provides the missing end. The genes are TRBV3-1 (or the pseudogene TRBV3-2) and TRBJ2-7; maybe TRBD1 (5 bases). V lost 0 bases and J 2 bases, leaving 14 bases between the germline ends. CDR3 length equals 16 residues. Germline V gives CDR1 LGHDT, CDR2 YNNKEL (reference sequence). CDR3 DNA, as far as it was read: TGTGCCAGCAGCCAAGAAAAACAAGGCAGGGCCTACGAG. This encodes CASSQEKQGRAYE. In full, the CDR3 is CASSQEKQGRAYEQYF.

This clone was seen ten or more times. Read sequence stops 3 residues before the CDR3 end, and the germline J gene provides the missing end. The chain has TRBV10-3 and TRBJ1-1; D unclear. The CDR3 is 13 residues long. Trimming stripped 3 bases from V and 7 bases from J, with 12 bases between. Germline-derived CDR1 and CDR2 are ENHRY and SYGVKD. CDR3 bases read: TGTGCCATCAGTGACCTTGGGTCAGGTGAA. Its translation: CAISDLGSGE. The whole CDR3 region reads CAISDLGSGEAFF.

This clone was counted many times. One end of the junction varies from germline; a read error may be responsible. The CDR3 end falls 3 residues outside the read, so it is completed with the germline J gene. The genes are TRBV4-2 and TRBJ2-3; D call uncertain. Germline assignment: CDR1 LGHNA and CDR2 YNFKEQ. The CDR3 runs 15 residues. The CDR3 loop reads CASSQDWLRTDTQYF. The DNA read from the CDR3 is TGCGCCAGCAGCCAAGATTGGCTCCGCACAGATACG.

This clone was recorded many times. The read is 3 residues too short to cover the CDR3 end, so that end is filled in from the germline J gene. J is TRBJ1-5 and V is TRBV4-2; 9 nucleotides agree with TRBD1. The CDR3 has 19 amino acids. From germline, CDR1 is LGHNA and CDR2 YNFKEQ. The junction had 15 bases not matched to a gene; V was cut back by 4 bases and J by 2 bases. The CDR3 region is CASSPPCRGTGRCNQPQHF. The DNA read from the CDR3 is TGTGCCAGCAGCCCTCCTTGTCGGGGGACAGGGCGCTGCAATCAGCCC.

This clone was counted at least ten times. Read data end 3 residues before the CDR3 end; the end is taken from the germline J gene. V is TRBV6-1 and J is TRBJ2-7, with 10 bases that match TRBD1. The V and J ends lost 2 bases and 6 bases, in that order; junction bases with no gene match: 4. CDR1 is MNHNS, CDR2 SASEGT, per germline. The CDR3 is 14 residues long. The part of the CDR3 DNA that was read is TGTGCCAGCAGTGAATCCGGGACAGGGGCCGAG. This encodes CASSESGTGAE. The entire CDR3 sequence reads CASSESGTGAEQYF.

This clone was seen at least ten times. The read terminates 3 residues before the CDR3 end, so the remaining end is supplied by the germline J gene. The chain combines TRBV7-9 with TRBJ2-5, with TRBD1 as a possible D gene (5 bases). Looked up from germline, CDR1 is SEHNR and CDR2 is FQNEAQ (reference sequence). V lost 7 bases, J lost 2 bases, and 11 bases lay in between. The CDR3 runs 13 residues. CDR3 DNA, as far as it was read: TGTGCCAGCATCCTTAGGGGACAAGAGACC. This translates into CASILRGQET. The entire CDR3 protein reads CASILRGQETQYF.

Comments on this clone: The read halts 3 residues ahead of the CDR3 end, with the missing end drawn from the germline J gene. V is TRBV20-1 and J is TRBJ2-7; 12 bases align to TRBD2. Germline assignment: CDR1 DFQATT and CDR2 SNEGSKA (reference sequence). The CDR3 consists of 15 residues. Losses at the gene ends were 4 bases for V and 2 bases for J; bases not matched to a gene: 6. CDR3 sequence reads: CSATSGRALAYEQYF. CDR3 DNA (partial): TGCAGTGCTACTAGCGGGAGGGCCCTGGCCTACGAG.

The sample holds many counts of this clone. The CDR3 spells CASSFDRVGYGYTF. CDR3 DNA (partial): TGTGCCAGCAGCTTTGACAGGGTGGGGTATGGC. The rearrangement uses TRBV5-6 and TRBJ1-2; 7 bases align to TRBD1. Read data end 3 residues before the CDR3 end; the end is taken from the germline J gene. CDR1 is SGHDT, CDR2 YYEEEE, per germline. V shed 2 bases and J 5 bases; nucleotides not matched to a gene: 6. This CDR3 is built from 14 residues.

This clone was recorded at least ten times. Sequencing ends 3 residues short of the CDR3 end; the germline J gene provides the rest. The J gene is TRBJ2-4, the V gene TRBV7-2, with 8 bases matching TRBD1. Germline-derived CDR1 and CDR2 are SGHTA and FQGNSA. V lost 6 bases, J lost 8 bases, and 6 bases stayed unmatched. The CDR3 sequence is 13 residues long. The CDR3 is CASRLGQDDIQYF. The part of the CDR3 DNA that was read is TGTGCCAGCAGACTGGGACAGGACGACATT.

This clone was seen many times. Sequencing ends 3 residues short of the CDR3 end; the germline J gene provides the rest. The chain combines TRBV19 with TRBJ1-1; D is undetermined. CDR3 length: 16 residues. The ends were cut back, 6 bases at V and 3 bases at J, with 20 bases in the middle. Germline V gene sequence: CDR1 LNHDA, CDR2 SQIVND (reference sequence). CDR3 bases read: TGTGCCAGTAGCTGGGCCACAATCGGATGGGACACTGAA. Translating it yields CASSWATIGWDTE. The whole CDR3 region reads CASSWATIGWDTEAFF.

Concerning this clone itself: From the germline J gene comes the end of the CDR3, since the read stops 3 residues before it. The rearrangement links TRBV10-2 to TRBJ2-1; TRBD2 is a possible D gene (6 bases). The CDR3 is 13 amino acids. Germline values: CDR1 WSHSY, CDR2 SAAADI. Trimming left V 5 bases short and J 8 bases short, with 13 bases between. CDR3 loop: CASSRRAGDEQFF. Partial CDR3 DNA: TGCGCCAGCAGTCGTCGAGCGGGCGATGAG.

There are many counts of this clone. The sequence runs out 3 residues before the end of the CDR3; the remainder is reconstructed from the germline J gene. This chain uses TRBV28 with TRBJ1-5; TRBD1 might be the D (6 bases). Trimming took 5 bases from V and 2 from J, leaving 13 bases between them. Germline values: CDR1 MDHEN, CDR2 SYDVKM. This CDR3 is 15 amino acids long. Here the CDR3 reads CASSRRGGGNQPQHF. CDR3 bases read: TGTGCCAGCAGTCGCAGGGGAGGAGGCAATCAGCCC.

This clone appeared many times. CDR3 bases read: TGCAGCGTAGAAACAGGGGACTCCTACGAG. Translating it yields CSVETGDSYE. In full, the CDR3 is CSVETGDSYEQYF. The chain uses TRBV29-1 and TRBJ2-7; 7 bases are a match to TRBD1. Read coverage stops 3 residues before the CDR3 terminus; the germline J gene supplies the remainder. CDR1 and CDR2 from the germline V gene are SQVTM and ANQGSEA. V lost 6 bases and J lost 0; bases outside the gene matches: 5. CDR3 length equals 13 residues.

This clone was counted at least ten times. The read ends 3 residues shy of where the CDR3 ends; the end is completed using the germline J gene. The chain has TRBV24-1 and TRBJ2-1; 11 bases are shared with TRBD1. The CDR3 extends over 16 amino acids. Germline CDR1 KGHDR, CDR2 SFDVKD. V lost 9 bases to trimming and J lost 7 bases; unmatched junction nucleotides: 13. The CDR3 loop is CATSSPGTGGSNEQFF. The sequenced part of the CDR3 DNA is TGTGCCACCTCCTCGCCCGGGACAGGGGGGTCTAATGAG.

This clone occurred many times. Read data end 3 residues before the CDR3 end; the end is taken from the germline J gene. This chain joins TRBV28 and TRBJ1-4; TRBD1 is a possible D gene (5 bases). CDR3 length: 16 residues. Trimming removed 5 bases from V and 5 bases from J, with 18 bases in between. From germline, CDR1 is MDHEN and CDR2 SYDVKM. CDR3 DNA, as far as it was read: TGTGCCAGCAGTCCTCGACAGTTTATGGGGAATGAAAAA. Its translation: CASSPRQFMGNEK. The complete CDR3 protein is CASSPRQFMGNEKLFF.

This clone was counted at least ten times. Sequencing ends 3 residues short of the CDR3 end; the germline J gene provides the rest. The chain is built from TRBV18 and TRBJ2-7; D unclear. Germline V gives CDR1 KGHSH, CDR2 LQKENI. The CDR3 consists of 13 residues. V lost 2 bases and J lost 3, with 8 bases in between. The CDR3 DNA, read in part, is TGTGCCAGCTCACCAAGAGACAACTACGAG. Its protein is CASSPRDNYE. The whole CDR3 sequence is CASSPRDNYEQYF.

Ten or more counts support this clone. The sequenced fragment ends 3 residues before the CDR3 boundary, so the rest is inferred from the germline J gene. The chain uses TRBV18 and TRBJ2-1, with TRBD2 matching over 15 bases. The CDR3 length is 18 residues. The germline V gene encodes CDR1 KGHSH and CDR2 LQKENI. After removal of 3 bases from V and 4 bases from J, the junction contained 7 bases not matched to a gene. CDR3 in amino acids: CASSPEGLAGGVYNEQFF. The DNA read from the CDR3 is TGTGCCAGCTCACCCGAGGGACTAGCGGGAGGAGTATACAATGAG.

Comments on this clone: A much larger clone is a single base away; this may be a read error. The read finishes 3 residues shy of the CDR3 end, and the germline J gene is used to complete it. Other nucleotide sequences from this sample produce the same CDR3. The chain couples TRBV20-1 to TRBJ2-1; the D gene is possibly TRBD1 (6 bases). The CDR3 is made up of 14 amino acids. CDR1 is DFQATT and CDR2 is SNEGSKA in the germline V gene (reference sequence). CDR3 protein: CSARAQGLDNEQFF. The sequenced part of the CDR3 DNA is TGCAGTGCGAGAGCACAGGGTTTAGACAATGAG.

There are many counts of this clone. The missing CDR3 end, 3 residues past where the read stops, is filled in from the germline J gene. This chain links TRBV5-1 with TRBJ2-3; 13 bases line up with TRBD2. Germline assignment: CDR1 SGHRS and CDR2 YFSETQ. The V and J ends lost 4 bases and 2 bases, in that order; junction bases with no gene match: 7. The CDR3 sequence is 17 residues long. CDR3 in amino acids: CASSERTSGRATDTQYF. CDR3 DNA, as far as it was read: TGCGCCAGCAGCGAAAGGACTAGCGGGAGAGCCACAGATACG.

In its sample, this clone was seen many times. The junction does not match germline at one end; this may be a read error. The observed sequence ends 3 residues before the CDR3 terminus, with the missing tail filled in from the germline J gene. The chain joins TRBV7-7 to TRBJ2-3; 7 bases match TRBD2. Germline CDR1 SSHAT, CDR2 FNYEAQ (reference sequence). This CDR3 contains 13 residues. The CDR3 is CASSSQTSDTQYF. The DNA read from the CDR3 is TGTGCTAGCAGCTCCCAGACTAGCGATACG.

The table lists this clone with many counts. The CDR3 end falls 3 residues outside the read, so it is completed with the germline J gene. This chain connects TRBV6-2 or TRBV6-3 to TRBJ2-6; D might be TRBD1 (6 bases). There are 15 residues in the CDR3. Trimming took 6 bases from V and 4 from J, leaving 13 bases between them. The germline CDR1 and CDR2 sequences are MNHEY and SVGEGT. CDR3 amino acids: CASRPTGQGANVLTF. Partial CDR3 DNA: TGTGCCAGCAGACCTACAGGGCAAGGGGCCAACGTC.

This clone has a count of ten or more. The read gets to within 3 residues of the CDR3 end, and the germline J gene fills in the rest. This chain connects TRBV28 to TRBJ1-3; D might be TRBD1 (6 bases). The V end was cut by 4 bases, the J end by 0 bases, with 7 bases between. Germline loops: CDR1 MDHEN, CDR2 SYDVKM. The CDR3 is 14 residues long. CDR3 sequence: CASSSGVSGNTIYF. CDR3 DNA (partial): TGTGCCAGCAGTTCAGGGGTCTCTGGAAACACC.

This clone was seen repeatedly, ten times or more. The read terminates 3 residues ahead of where the CDR3 ends, so the germline J gene completes it. This rearrangement joins TRBV28 to TRBJ2-3; a possible D gene is TRBD2 (6 bases). Looked up from germline, CDR1 is MDHEN and CDR2 is SYDVKM. Trimming left V 1 base short and J 0 bases short, with 11 bases between. This CDR3 contains 16 residues. CDR3 sequence: CASSLYGGTSTDTQYF. Incomplete CDR3 DNA: TGTGCCAGCAGTTTATATGGCGGGACTAGCACAGATACG.

This clone showed up many times. The CDR3 end falls 3 residues outside the read, so it is completed with the germline J gene. The chain carries TRBV28 and TRBJ1-5; possibly TRBD1 for D (5 bases). With 2 bases removed from V and 6 bases from J, the gap between germline ends came to 11 bases. Germline V gene lookup returns CDR1 MDHEN and CDR2 SYDVKM. The CDR3 loop spans 14 amino acids. CDR3 DNA, as far as it was read: TGTGCCAGCAGTTTAGTACAGGAACTTCAGCCC. Amino acids: CASSLVQELQP. The whole CDR3 protein reads CASSLVQELQPQHF.

This clone was counted ten times or more. The CDR3 end is not reached by the read, which stops 3 residues before it; the germline J gene fills it in. V usage is TRBV20-1 and J usage is TRBJ2-7; 10 nucleotides agree with TRBD2. CDR3 length: 17 amino acids. The germline V gene has CDR1 DFQATT and CDR2 SNEGSKA (reference sequence). V was clipped by 0 bases and J by 1 base; unmatched bases: 9. The CDR3 bases that were read are TGCAGTGCTAGAGATGCTAGCGGGAGATCAGGATCCTACGAG. Translated: CSARDASGRSGSYE. The entire CDR3 is CSARDASGRSGSYEQYF.

This clone was seen repeatedly, ten times or more. The read terminates 3 residues ahead of where the CDR3 ends, so the germline J gene completes it. The chain couples TRBV19 to TRBJ2-1; 7 bases map to TRBD1. The CDR3 contains 17 residues. Looked up from germline, CDR1 is LNHDA and CDR2 is SQIVND (reference sequence). V lost 0 bases to trimming and J lost 5 bases; unmatched junction nucleotides: 10. CDR3 sequence: CASSIDRKTGPNNEQFF. The part of the CDR3 DNA that was read is TGTGCCAGTAGTATAGACCGCAAGACAGGGCCCAACAATGAG.

This clone appeared many times. The sequenced fragment ends 3 residues before the CDR3 boundary, so the rest is inferred from the germline J gene. This chain links TRBV24-1 with TRBJ2-4; 7 bases fit TRBD2. CDR1 KGHDR and CDR2 SFDVKD come from the germline V gene. The CDR3 is made up of 14 amino acids. Incomplete CDR3 DNA: TGTGCCACCACTCGGGGAGGGCCCCCGAAAATT. Its protein product is CATTRGGPPKI. The complete CDR3 protein is CATTRGGPPKIQYF.

In its sample, this clone was seen many times. The CDR3 end falls 3 residues outside the read, so it is completed with the germline J gene. The V call is TRBV7-2, the J call TRBJ2-5; D unclear. This CDR3 is built from 12 residues. Looked up from germline, CDR1 is SGHTA and CDR2 is FQGNSA. Trimming pared 1 base from V and 5 bases from J, leaving 5 bases between. The covered CDR3 bases are TGTGCCAGCAGCTTAGATCGGGAGACC. Translating it yields CASSLDRET. The entire CDR3 protein is CASSLDRETQYF. Full variable domain (rest looked up from reference TRBV7-2 and TRBJ2-5): GAGVSQSPSNKVTEKGKDVELRCDPISGHTALYWYRQSLGQGLEFLIYFQGNSAPDKSGLPSDRFSAERTGGSVSTLTIQRTQQEDSAVYLCASSLDRETQYFGPGTRLLVL.

The sample holds many counts of this clone. The sequenced fragment ends 3 residues before the CDR3 boundary, so the rest is inferred from the germline J gene. The chain combines TRBV5-1 with TRBJ1-6; no clear D. V lost 1 base and J 10 bases, leaving 12 bases between the germline ends. There are 14 residues in the CDR3. Per the germline V gene, CDR1 is SGHRS and CDR2 is YFSETQ. CDR3 residues: CASSLNGVGSPLHF. The sequenced CDR3 bases are TGCGCCAGCAGCTTGAACGGGGTTGGGTCACCC. Based on the CDR3 plus reference TRBV5-1 and TRBJ1-6, the full variable domain is KAGVTQTPRYLIKTRGQQVTLSCSPISGHRSVSWYQQTPGQGLQFLFEYFSETQRNKGNFPGRFSGRQFSNSRSEMNVSTLELGDSALYLCASSLNGVGSPLHFGNGTRLTVT.

In this sample, this clone turned up many times. The read comes to an end 3 residues before the CDR3 does, leaving the germline J gene to fill in the end. The chain joins TRBV20-1 to TRBJ2-1; TRBD2 agrees at 9 bases. This CDR3 is 16 amino acids long. Per the germline V gene, CDR1 is DFQATT and CDR2 is SNEGSKA (reference sequence). Losses at the gene ends were 1 base for V and 1 base for J; bases not matched to a gene: 5. Partial CDR3 DNA: TGCAGTGCTAGAGCGGCTAGCGGGATATCCTACAATGAG. Protein sequence: CSARAASGISYNE. The entire CDR3 sequence reads CSARAASGISYNEQFF.